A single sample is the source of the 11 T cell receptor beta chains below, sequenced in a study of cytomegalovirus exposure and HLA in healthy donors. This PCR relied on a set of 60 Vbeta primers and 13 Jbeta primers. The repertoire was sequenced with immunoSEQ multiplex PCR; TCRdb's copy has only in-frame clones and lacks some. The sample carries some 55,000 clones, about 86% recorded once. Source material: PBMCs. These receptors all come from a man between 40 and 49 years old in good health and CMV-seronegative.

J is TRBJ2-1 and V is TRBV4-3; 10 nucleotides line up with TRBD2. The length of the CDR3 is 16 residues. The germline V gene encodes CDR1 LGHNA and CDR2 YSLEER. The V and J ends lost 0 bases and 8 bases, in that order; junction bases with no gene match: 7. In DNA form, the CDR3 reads TGCGCCAGCAGCCAAGATGGACTAGCGGCCCGATATGAGCAGTTCTTC. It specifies CASSQDGLAARYEQFF.

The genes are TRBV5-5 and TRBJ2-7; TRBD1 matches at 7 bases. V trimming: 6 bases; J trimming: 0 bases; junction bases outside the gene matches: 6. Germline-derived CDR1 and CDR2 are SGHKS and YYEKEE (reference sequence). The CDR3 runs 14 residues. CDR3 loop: CASIGTDLSYEQYF. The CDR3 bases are TGTGCCAGCATTGGGACAGACCTCTCCTACGAGCAGTACTTC.

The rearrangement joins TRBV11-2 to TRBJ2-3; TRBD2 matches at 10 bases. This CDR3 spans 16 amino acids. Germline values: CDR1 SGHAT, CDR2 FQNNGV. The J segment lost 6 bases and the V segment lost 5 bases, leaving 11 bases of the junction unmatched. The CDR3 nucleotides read TGTGCCAGCAGCGATCAGGTAGCGGGGGGACTTGATACGCAGTATTTT. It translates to CASSDQVAGGLDTQYF. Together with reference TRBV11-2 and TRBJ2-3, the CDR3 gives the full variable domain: EAGVAQSPRYKIIEKRQSVAFWCNPISGHATLYWYQQILGQGPKLLIQFQNNGVVDDSQLPKDRFSAERLKGVDSTLKIQPAKLEDSAVYLCASSDQVAGGLDTQYFGPGTRLTVL.

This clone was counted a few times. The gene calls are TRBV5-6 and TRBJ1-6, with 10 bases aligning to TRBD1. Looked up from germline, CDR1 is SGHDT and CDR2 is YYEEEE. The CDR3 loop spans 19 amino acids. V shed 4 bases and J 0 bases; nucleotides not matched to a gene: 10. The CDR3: CASSIDRGPAFSYNSPLHF. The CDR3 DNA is TGTGCCAGCAGCATCGACAGGGGGCCCGCGTTCTCCTATAATTCACCCCTCCACTTT. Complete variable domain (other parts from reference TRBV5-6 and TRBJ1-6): DAGVTQSPTHLIKTRGQQVTLRCSPKSGHDTVSWYQQALGQGPQFIFQYYEEEERQRGNFPDRFSGHQFPNYSSELNVNALLLGDSALYLCASSIDRGPAFSYNSPLHFGNGTRLTVT.

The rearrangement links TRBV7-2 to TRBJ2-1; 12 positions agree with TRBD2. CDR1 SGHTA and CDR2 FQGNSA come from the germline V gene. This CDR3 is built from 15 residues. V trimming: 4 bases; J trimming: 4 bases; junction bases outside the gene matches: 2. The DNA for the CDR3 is TGTGCCAGCAGCTACGGACTAGCGGGGTACAATGAGCAGTTCTTC. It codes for CASSYGLAGYNEQFF.

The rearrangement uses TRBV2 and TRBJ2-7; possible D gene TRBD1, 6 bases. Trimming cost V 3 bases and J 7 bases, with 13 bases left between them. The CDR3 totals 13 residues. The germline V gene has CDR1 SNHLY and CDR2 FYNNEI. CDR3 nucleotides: TGTGCCAGCAGTGACGTTGCAGGGGTTGAGCAGTACTTC. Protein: CASSDVAGVEQYF. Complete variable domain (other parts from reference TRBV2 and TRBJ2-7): EPEVTQTPSHQVTQMGQEVILRCVPISNHLYFYWYRQILGQKVEFLVSFYNNEISEKSEIFDDQFSVERPDGSNFTLKIRSTKLEDSAMYFCASSDVAGVEQYFGPGTRLTVT.

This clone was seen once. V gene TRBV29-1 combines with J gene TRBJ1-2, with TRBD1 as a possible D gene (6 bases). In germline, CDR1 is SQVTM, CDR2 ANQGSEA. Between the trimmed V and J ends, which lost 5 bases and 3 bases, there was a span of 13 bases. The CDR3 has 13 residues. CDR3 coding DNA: TGCAGCGTTACGGTGACAGGCCACTATGGCTACACCTTC. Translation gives CSVTVTGHYGYTF.

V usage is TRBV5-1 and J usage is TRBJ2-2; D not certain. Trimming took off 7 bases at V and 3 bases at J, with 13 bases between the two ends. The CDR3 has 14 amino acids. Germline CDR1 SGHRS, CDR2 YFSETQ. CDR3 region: CASGEVADTGELFF. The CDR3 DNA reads TGCGCCAGCGGCGAGGTCGCGGACACCGGGGAGCTGTTTTTT.

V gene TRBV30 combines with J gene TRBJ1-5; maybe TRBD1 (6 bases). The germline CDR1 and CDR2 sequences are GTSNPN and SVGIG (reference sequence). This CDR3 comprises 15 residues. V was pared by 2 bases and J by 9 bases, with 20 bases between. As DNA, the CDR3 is TGTGCCTGGAGTCCGACAGGCTTTTTAGCACGGCCCCAGCATTTT. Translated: CAWSPTGFLARPQHF.

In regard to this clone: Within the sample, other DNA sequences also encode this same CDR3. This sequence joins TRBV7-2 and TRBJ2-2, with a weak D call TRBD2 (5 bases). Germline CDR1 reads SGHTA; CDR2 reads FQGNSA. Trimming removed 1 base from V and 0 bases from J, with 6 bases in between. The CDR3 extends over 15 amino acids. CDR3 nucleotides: TGTGCCAGCAGCTTAGGAGGGACGAACACCGGGGAGCTGTTTTTT. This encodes CASSLGGTNTGELFF. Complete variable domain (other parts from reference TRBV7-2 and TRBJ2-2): GAGVSQSPSNKVTEKGKDVELRCDPISGHTALYWYRQSLGQGLEFLIYFQGNSAPDKSGLPSDRFSAERTGGSVSTLTIQRTQQEDSAVYLCASSLGGTNTGELFFGEGSRLTVL.

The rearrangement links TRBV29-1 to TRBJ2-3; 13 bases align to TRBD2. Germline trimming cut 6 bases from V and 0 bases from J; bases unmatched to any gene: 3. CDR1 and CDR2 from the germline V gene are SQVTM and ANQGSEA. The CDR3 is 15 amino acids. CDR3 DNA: TGCAGCGTGACTAGCGGGGGGCCCAGCACAGATACGCAGTATTTT. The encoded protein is CSVTSGGPSTDTQYF.